Below, 30 T cell receptor beta chains from the same sample are listed, as sequenced in a study of T cell responses to AZD1222 COVID-19 vaccine. Measured with immunoSEQ multiplex PCR; TCRdb has only the in-frame clones, and not every one. The sample holds over 110,000 clones, around 93% seen once. The sequencing here drew on peripheral blood, taken on day 0 of AZD1222 vaccination. Receptors originate from an adult in good health.

The chain carries TRBV19 and TRBJ1-5; D possibly corresponds to TRBD1 (5 bases). The V gene's germline CDR1 is LNHDA and CDR2 SQIVND (reference sequence). CDR3 length: 16 residues. V lost 7 bases and J lost 1, with 17 bases in between. This CDR3 is CASNSPPEGSNQPQHF. CDR3 DNA: TGTGCCAGTAATTCACCGCCGGAGGGGAGCAATCAGCCCCAGCATTTT.

This chain links TRBV5-6 with TRBJ1-2; D is uncertain. The length of the CDR3 is 14 residues. CDR1 SGHDT and CDR2 YYEEEE come from the germline V gene. V was cut by 4 bases and J by 0 bases, with 10 bases left in between. This CDR3 reads CASSPSRSNYGYTF. The CDR3 DNA sequence: TGTGCCAGCAGCCCCTCACGATCTAACTATGGCTACACCTTC.

The V call is TRBV27, the J call TRBJ2-1; possibly TRBD2 for D (6 bases). This CDR3 has 16 amino acids. V was trimmed by 3 bases and J by 3 bases, leaving 15 bases between them. CDR1 and CDR2 (germline): MNHEY, SMNVEV (reference sequence). The CDR3 reads CASSFGLAAYYNEQFF. The DNA for the CDR3 is TGTGCCAGCAGTTTCGGGTTAGCGGCCTACTACAATGAGCAGTTCTTC.

Comments on this clone: A junction end diverges from the germline sequence, so it may reflect a read error. V gene TRBV2 combines with J gene TRBJ2-1; D ambiguous. Germline V gene data show CDR1 as SNHLY and CDR2 as FYNNEI. CDR3 length: 11 residues. CDR3 protein: CASSEVAPAIF. The DNA of the CDR3 is TGTGCCAGCAGTGAGGTGGCTCCCGCAATCTTC.

The V and J genes are TRBV12-3 or TRBV12-4 and TRBJ1-5; no clear D gene. V gave up 7 bases and J gave up 0 bases, with 4 bases separating them. The CDR3 runs 12 residues. The CDR3 DNA sequence: TGTGCCAGCACAGCTAGCAATCAGCCCCAGCATTTT. Protein sequence: CASTASNQPQHF.

The V gene is TRBV7-3, the J gene TRBJ2-2; the match to TRBD2 covers 7 bases. Germline values: CDR1 SGHTA, CDR2 FQGTGA. The junction had 4 bases not matched to a gene; V was cut back by 3 bases and J by 0 bases. This CDR3 comprises 16 residues. Written as DNA, the CDR3 is TGTGCCAGCAGCTTGGGCGGGGGACCGAACACCGGGGAGCTGTTTTTT. It yields the protein CASSLGGGPNTGELFF.

The chain combines TRBV30 with TRBJ2-3, with D perhaps TRBD2 (5 bases). This CDR3 is 15 amino acids long. The V end was cut by 1 base, the J end by 1 base, with 12 bases between. Germline-derived CDR1 and CDR2 are GTSNPN and SVGIG (reference sequence). CDR3 coding DNA: TGTGCCTGGAGTGCTACGGGGTTCGGCACAGATACGCAGTATTTT. Its translation: CAWSATGFGTDTQYF.

The chain has TRBV6-1 and TRBJ2-7; 9 bases are shared with TRBD2. Germline CDR1 MNHNS, CDR2 SASEGT. V shed 5 bases and J 0 bases; nucleotides not matched to a gene: 8. CDR3 length: 16 amino acids. The CDR3 coding sequence is TGTGCCAGCAGTAAAGGTAGCGGGGGTTTCTCCTACGAGCAGTACTTC. It yields the protein CASSKGSGGFSYEQYF.

This clone has just one count. The V gene is TRBV24-1, the J gene TRBJ1-2; D may be TRBD1 (5 bases). The V end was cut by 4 bases, the J end by 3 bases, with 8 bases between. This CDR3 is 13 amino acids long. CDR1 is KGHDR, CDR2 SFDVKD, per germline. This chain's CDR3 is CATSERQHYGYTF. CDR3 bases: TGTGCCACCAGTGAGAGACAGCACTATGGCTACACCTTC.

This chain joins TRBV5-5 and TRBJ2-3, with TRBD1 matching 10 bases. The J segment lost 7 bases and the V segment lost 7 bases, leaving 12 bases of the junction unmatched. Germline CDR1 SGHKS, CDR2 YYEKEE (reference sequence). The CDR3 spans 15 residues. The DNA of the CDR3 is TGTGCCAGCTTCCAGGGACAGGGGATGGTCTATACGCAGTATTTT. As protein: CASFQGQGMVYTQYF.

The chain has TRBV14 and TRBJ1-4; the match to TRBD1 covers 8 bases. Germline V CDR1 and CDR2: SGHDN, FVKESK. V shed 3 bases and J 7 bases; nucleotides not matched to a gene: 7. CDR3 length: 15 amino acids. The CDR3 region is CASSQEQGVAEKLFF. As DNA, the CDR3 is TGTGCCAGCAGCCAGGAACAGGGGGTAGCTGAAAAACTGTTTTTT.

The V gene is TRBV7-3, the J gene TRBJ1-5; 7 bases agree with TRBD1. CDR3 length: 13 amino acids. Germline CDR1 is SGHTA and CDR2 is FQGTGA. Unmatched junction bases numbered 3, after V lost 5 bases and J lost 5 bases. CDR3: CASSTDRDQPQHF. The CDR3 nucleotides are TGTGCCAGCAGCACCGACAGGGATCAGCCCCAGCATTTT. Based on the CDR3 plus reference TRBV7-3 and TRBJ1-5, the full variable domain is GAGVSQTPSNKVTEKGKYVELRCDPISGHTALYWYRQSLGQGPEFLIYFQGTGAADDSGLPNDRFFAVRPEGSVSTLKIQRTERGDSAVYLCASSTDRDQPQHFGDGTRLSIL.

The CDR3: CASNWGHRDTQYF. In nucleotides, the CDR3 is TGTGCCAGCAACTGGGGGCACAGAGATACGCAGTATTTT. This chain uses TRBV7-2 with TRBJ2-3; the D gene is possibly TRBD1 (6 bases). V was trimmed by 7 bases and J by 5 bases, leaving 13 bases between them. Germline-derived CDR1 and CDR2 are SGHTA and FQGNSA. CDR3 length: 13 amino acids.

The V and J genes are TRBV6-4 and TRBJ2-6; the D gene is possibly TRBD2 (6 bases). Germline V gives CDR1 MRHNA, CDR2 SNTAGT. V lost 4 bases to trimming and J lost 3 bases, with 13 bases between them. The CDR3 consists of 16 residues. DNA for the CDR3: TGTGCCAGCAGTGCGTCCCAGGAGGGTGGGGCCAACGTCCTGACTTTC. Protein product: CASSASQEGGANVLTF.

This chain uses TRBV2 with TRBJ2-1, with 9 nucleotides matching TRBD2. The J segment lost 7 bases and the V segment lost 5 bases, leaving 3 bases of the junction unmatched. This CDR3 is built from 13 residues. Looked up from germline, CDR1 is SNHLY and CDR2 is FYNNEI. The CDR3: CASSYLAGNEQFF. As DNA, the CDR3 is TGTGCCAGCAGTTACCTAGCGGGGAATGAGCAGTTCTTC.

This clone was recorded only once. This chain uses TRBV4-3 with TRBJ1-3, with D perhaps TRBD1 (5 bases). From germline, CDR1 is LGHNA and CDR2 YSLEER. CDR3 size: 19 residues. The V end was cut by 1 base, the J end by 0 bases, with 19 bases between. The CDR3 DNA reads as TGCGCCAGCAGCCAAGGGCAGGGTGGGTACGGGTCCTCTGGAAACACCATATATTTT. It is translated as CASSQGQGGYGSSGNTIYF.

The V call is TRBV7-9, the J call TRBJ1-5, with D uncertain. The CDR3 consists of 12 residues. Germline V gives CDR1 SEHNR, CDR2 FQNEAQ (reference sequence). Deletions cut 2 bases from V and 7 bases from J, with 6 bases between. The CDR3 spells CASSLQRQPQHF. DNA for the CDR3: TGTGCCAGCAGCTTACAAAGACAGCCCCAGCATTTT.

In its sample, this clone was seen once. The chain is built from TRBV15 and TRBJ1-5; 7 bases match TRBD1. CDR1 and CDR2 from the germline V gene are LNHNV and YYDKDF (reference sequence). The CDR3 is 15 amino acids. The ends lost 2 bases at V and 6 bases at J; junction bases unmatched: 7. CDR3: CATSRPGQVSQPQHF. The CDR3 nucleotides are TGTGCCACCAGCAGACCCGGACAGGTCAGTCAGCCCCAGCATTTT.

This sequence joins TRBV2 and TRBJ2-2; D is ambiguous. V was cut by 6 bases and J by 6 bases, with 14 bases left in between. This CDR3 is 14 amino acids long. Germline CDR1 and CDR2: SNHLY and FYNNEI. The CDR3: CASRDRISAGELFF. DNA for the CDR3: TGTGCCAGCAGGGATAGGATCTCGGCCGGGGAGCTGTTTTTT.

This clone was counted a single time. CDR3 loop: CATKLRDIGRKYF. CDR3 sequence (DNA): TGTGCCACGAAATTACGGGACATCGGTCGGAAGTACTTC. The J gene is TRBJ2-5, the V gene TRBV2; perhaps TRBD1 as D (6 bases). Trimming left V 10 bases short and J 12 bases short, with 24 bases between. The germline CDR1 and CDR2 sequences are SNHLY and FYNNEI. This CDR3 comprises 13 residues.

With regard to this clone: The same CDR3 is also encoded by other DNA sequences in this sample. The J gene is TRBJ1-2, the V gene TRBV28; 8 nucleotides match TRBD1. The CDR3 consists of 14 residues. Germline trimming cut 5 bases from V and 2 bases from J; bases unmatched to any gene: 4. Germline V CDR1 and CDR2: MDHEN, SYDVKM. CDR3 nucleotides: TGTGCCAGCAGTCCCTGGACAGGGAACTATGGCTACACCTTC. It encodes CASSPWTGNYGYTF.

V gene TRBV9 combines with J gene TRBJ1-2, with D uncertain. CDR1 is SGDLS, CDR2 YYNGEE, per germline. The V end lost 5 bases, the J end lost 6 bases, and 14 bases lay between the germline ends. The CDR3 runs to 13 residues. Written as DNA, the CDR3 is TGTGCCAGCAGGTCAGCTCAAAGAAATGGCTACACCTTC. Translated: CASRSAQRNGYTF.

The table lists this clone with a few counts. As DNA, the CDR3 is TGTGCCAGCAGTCGCAGGATTACTAGCACAGATACGCAGTATTTT. Its protein is CASSRRITSTDTQYF. The V call is TRBV28, the J call TRBJ2-3; D is ambiguous. Germline V gene lookup returns CDR1 MDHEN and CDR2 SYDVKM. The CDR3 length is 15 residues. V lost 5 bases and J lost 0, with 12 bases in between.

The chain links TRBV2 to TRBJ2-7, with D uncertain. This CDR3 comprises 13 residues. Germline V gene sequence: CDR1 SNHLY, CDR2 FYNNEI. Trimming left V 4 bases short and J 3 bases short, with 10 bases between. The CDR3 here is CASSVLQIYEQYF. Here the CDR3 DNA reads TGTGCCAGCAGTGTTTTGCAGATCTACGAGCAGTACTTC.

The chain is built from TRBV15 and TRBJ1-5, with D possibly being TRBD1 (5 bases). The CDR3 sequence is 16 residues long. The V and J ends lost 5 bases and 4 bases respectively, with 18 bases between them. Germline V CDR1 and CDR2: LNHNV, YYDKDF (reference sequence). The CDR3 reads CATSRMGGNGNQPQHF. CDR3 nucleotides: TGTGCCACCAGCCGGATGGGGGGAAACGGGAATCAGCCCCAGCATTTT.

The chain couples TRBV4-2 to TRBJ1-3; D is possibly TRBD1 (5 bases). The CDR3 contains 14 residues. V gave up 8 bases and J gave up 2 bases, with 13 bases separating them. The germline CDR1 and CDR2 sequences are LGHNA and YNFKEQ. The CDR3 DNA is TGTGCCAGCGCCCCAGGGTCTACTGGAAACACCATATATTTT. This sequence encodes CASAPGSTGNTIYF.

V usage is TRBV6-6 and J usage is TRBJ1-1; TRBD1 aligns across 7 bases. CDR1 MNHNY and CDR2 SVGAGI come from the germline V gene (reference sequence). With 2 bases clipped from V and 1 base from J, the junction kept 4 bases outside the gene matches. The CDR3 has 15 residues. The CDR3 DNA sequence: TGTGCCAGCAGTTACCCGACAGGGAAGAACACTGAAGCTTTCTTT. This gives the protein CASSYPTGKNTEAFF.

V gene TRBV11-2 combines with J gene TRBJ2-7; D not resolved. Trimming left V 4 bases short and J 7 bases short, with 11 bases between. Germline lookup yields CDR1 SGHAT and CDR2 FQNNGV. CDR3 length: 12 residues. The CDR3: CASSSLGREQYF. In nucleotides, the CDR3 is TGTGCCAGCAGCTCCCTTGGTCGGGAGCAGTACTTC.

The J gene is TRBJ1-1, the V gene TRBV10-3, with D perhaps matching TRBD1 (5 bases). CDR3 length: 13 residues. CDR1 ENHRY and CDR2 SYGVKD come from the germline V gene. V shed 6 bases and J shed 0 bases, with 8 bases lying between them. The CDR3 sequence: CAISETVNTEAFF. The CDR3 nucleotides are TGTGCCATCAGCGAGACAGTGAACACTGAAGCTTTCTTT.

The gene calls are TRBV4-2 and TRBJ1-1; no clear D gene. This CDR3 has 14 residues. CDR1 and CDR2 from the germline V gene are LGHNA and YNFKEQ. The V end was cut by 4 bases, the J end by 0 bases, with 9 bases between. The CDR3: CASSPRPVNTEAFF. CDR3 coding DNA: TGTGCCAGCAGCCCCCGGCCAGTGAACACTGAAGCTTTCTTT.